This T cell receptor beta chain was captured in a study of PD-1 blockade in classical Hodgkin lymphoma. Findings and limits, study-wide: A reduction in baseline TCR diversity was reportedly seen in newly diagnosed patients relative to healthy donors.

Turning to this clone: Its antigen is not known.

Time point: newly diagnosed, previously untreated cHL patient sample. PBMCs, once thawed, yielded CD8+ T cells isolated by magnetic negative selection. The comparison group had newly diagnosed, previously untreated classical Hodgkin lymphoma. Germline V gives CDR1 SQVTM, CDR2 ANQGSEA. The CDR3 is 14 residues long. V lost 6 bases to trimming and J lost 2 bases; unmatched junction nucleotides: 10. Data came from immunoSEQ multiplex PCR; TCRdb stores just in-frame clones and leaves some out. The data contain some 21,000 clones, around nine tenths of them singletons. The receptor's source is a human donor with classical Hodgkin lymphoma. The chain combines TRBV29-1 with TRBJ2-7, with 7 bases aligning to TRBD1. The sequencing sample was made of CD8+ T cells from blood. The CDR3 here is CSVTWEGGTYEQYF. The DNA for the CDR3 is TGCAGCGTCACCTGGGAAGGGGGCACCTACGAGCAGTACTTC.